The present entry profiles one T cell receptor (beta chain) with its context. Its antigen is unknown. The CDR3 spans 14 residues. Germline CDR1 reads SGHRS; CDR2 reads YFSETQ. With V trimmed by 1 base and J by 4 bases, 3 bases remained unmatched. Expressed TCRB transcripts were sequenced because the entire RNA isolate underwent reverse transcription. Roughly 3.4 million reads per sample on average were obtained from naive, central memory and regulatory T cell samples. Sequencing was performed with immunoSEQ multiplex PCR; in TCRdb, only in-frame clones are kept and a portion is missing. Of 600,000 or so clones listed, around an eighth are singletons. This specimen comes from a study of beta chain features in type 1 diabetes. Study details: Sorted cells examined across all samples numbered approximately 100 million.

General study results and limits: Type 1 diabetes patients had TCRB CDR3s that were shorter (moderately but significantly so) in all four CD4+ subsets. PCR might favor shorter templates, but any such skew would affect patients and controls equally.

Sequencing used naive CD4+ T cells from blood. The chain is built from TRBV5-1 and TRBJ2-7; TRBD1 matches at 9 bases. The receptor was isolated from a man aged 18 to 29 with type 1 diabetes. Written as DNA, the CDR3 is TGCGCCAGCAGCTTGTGGACAGGGGCGTACGAGCAGTACTTC. Protein sequence: CASSLWTGAYEQYF.